This TCR beta chain emerged from a study of T-cell reconstitution after alpha-beta-depleted transplantation in children. In its sample, this clonotype was seen a few times. The CDR3 totals 16 residues. The germline CDR1 and CDR2 sequences are LGHNA and YNFKEQ. Losses at the gene ends were 3 bases for V and 0 bases for J; bases not matched to a gene: 8. It was with unique molecular identifiers that the TCRbeta library was prepared. Using its own MiXCR run on the PCR reads, TCRdb lists one record per CDR3 protein. The profile covers 200,000 to 250,000 distinct CDR3 sequences, with around 7.7% appearing a single time and less than 40% taken by the ten largest.

V gene TRBV4-2 combines with J gene TRBJ2-7; the match to TRBD2 covers 7 bases. This TCR came from a male patient between 2 and 9 years old who had a stem cell transplant for acute myeloid leukemia, so the T cells may come from the graft donor. This sample comprised PBMCs, mostly from graft donor cells, obtained 360 days after TCRalphabeta/CD19-depleted stem cell transplant. Here the CDR3 DNA reads TGTGCCAGCAGCCACGGACTAGTTCCCCGCTCCTACGAGCAGTACTTC. It codes for CASSHGLVPRSYEQYF.